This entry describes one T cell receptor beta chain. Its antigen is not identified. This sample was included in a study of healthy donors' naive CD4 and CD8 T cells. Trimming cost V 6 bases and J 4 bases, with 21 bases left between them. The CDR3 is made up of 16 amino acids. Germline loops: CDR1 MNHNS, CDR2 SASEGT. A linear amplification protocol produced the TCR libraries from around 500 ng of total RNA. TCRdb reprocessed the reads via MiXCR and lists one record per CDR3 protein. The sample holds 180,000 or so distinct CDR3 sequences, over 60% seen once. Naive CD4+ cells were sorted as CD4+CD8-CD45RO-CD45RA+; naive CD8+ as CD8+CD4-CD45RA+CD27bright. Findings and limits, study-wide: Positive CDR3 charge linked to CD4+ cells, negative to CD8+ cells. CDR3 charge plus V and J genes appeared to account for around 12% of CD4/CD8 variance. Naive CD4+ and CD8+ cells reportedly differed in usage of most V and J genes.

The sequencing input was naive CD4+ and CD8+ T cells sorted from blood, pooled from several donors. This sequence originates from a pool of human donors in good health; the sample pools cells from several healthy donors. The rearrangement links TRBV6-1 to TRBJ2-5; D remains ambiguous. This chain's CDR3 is CASSPVGLTSGETQYF. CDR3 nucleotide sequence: TGTGCCAGCAGCCCCGTGGGCCTCACCTCCGGAGAGACCCAGTACTTC.